This T cell receptor (beta chain) was obtained from a study of cytomegalovirus exposure and HLA in healthy donors. Whole-study results and caveats: When analyzed later, a missense DCLRE1C variant was found to be linked to TCR beta V- and J-gene trimming. When the data were analyzed later, several of the most significant clusters appeared to be linked to common viral pathogens. Of the V segments, some could not be distinguished, including TRBV6-2 and TRBV6-3, and were excluded. Reports showed the classifier diagnosing cytomegalovirus status with high specificity and sensitivity.

The J segment lost 7 bases and the V segment lost 5 bases, leaving 14 bases of the junction unmatched. Germline V gene sequence: CDR1 SGHTA, CDR2 FQGNSA. The CDR3 is made up of 17 amino acids. In the case of this clone: What it binds is not known.

PCR amplification relied on 60 Vbeta primers (plus 13 Jbeta primers). Produced via immunoSEQ multiplex PCR; TCRdb's table is partial and in-frame only. Among roughly 150,000 clones, about 81% were seen once, and the ten largest hold under 2%. The chain is built from TRBV7-2 and TRBJ2-2; 9 nucleotides align to TRBD2. The receptor was isolated from a woman aged 18 to 35 in good health and CMV-seronegative. The sequenced sample was PBMCs. CDR3 bases: TGTGCCAGCAGCCCTGTTTGGGGACTAGCCGCGGACGGGGAGCTGTTTTTT. This codes for CASSPVWGLAADGELFF.